This TCR beta chain was captured in a study of vaccination and CD4 T cells after COVID-19. Study in general: Timing of post-vaccine sample collection was a median about 72 days after dose two, with a range of 14 to 241. Overlapping SARS-CoV-2, HCoV-NL63, HCoV-OC43 and HCoV-229E spike peptides were used to stimulate cells.

About this clonotype itself: As yet, its antigen is unknown.

The V gene lost 5 bases and the J gene lost 1 base, with 14 bases spanning the gap. The CDR3 has 16 amino acids. Germline V gene data show CDR1 as SGHTA and CDR2 as FQGNSA. The assay that was used to sequence DNA from cultured CD4+ T cells was the Oncomine TCR Beta short-read assay. Genomic DNA extraction was carried out from cultured CD4+ T cells. TCRdb reprocessed the PCR reads with MiXCR, giving one entry per CDR3 protein. Among approximately 3,400 distinct CDR3 sequences listed, approximately 25% were seen once. Treatment in this sample: roughly 11-day PBMC culture with coronavirus spike peptide pools or control peptides (ViraFEST assay). CD4+ T lymphocytes from the unexposed donor were collected before the COVID-19 pandemic (2011-2018).

This clonotype originated in a human donor in good health. Sequenced: CD4+ T cells from blood, cultured in vitro. The rearrangement joins TRBV7-2 to TRBJ2-2; D could derive from TRBD1 or TRBD2 (6 bases each). This CDR3 is CASSPLGGMNTGELFF. The CDR3 coding sequence is TGTGCCAGCAGCCCCCTAGGGGGGATGAACACCGGGGAGCTGTTTTTT.